A single sample is the source of the 2 T cell receptor beta chains below, sequenced in a study of blood T cell repertoires in COVID-19. Sequenced by immunoSEQ multiplex PCR; TCRdb stores in-frame clones only, minus some. The repertoire holds approximately 88,000 clones, with 75% to 90% as singletons. The sequenced sample was peripheral blood. The receptors come from a male donor with acute or convalescent COVID-19.

This sequence joins TRBV6-4 and TRBJ1-2; 9 bases fit TRBD1. The trim removed 4 bases at V and 7 bases at J, leaving 7 bases unmatched. The CDR3 loop spans 14 amino acids. The V gene's germline CDR1 is MRHNA and CDR2 SNTAGT. CDR3 sequence reads: CASSVDRGIGGYTF. The CDR3 DNA follows: TGTGCCAGCAGTGTGGACAGGGGAATAGGTGGCTACACCTTC.

The chain has TRBV6-5 and TRBJ1-4, with D tentatively TRBD1 (5 bases). V was trimmed by 6 bases and J by 2 bases, leaving 13 bases between them. CDR3 size: 15 residues. Germline V gives CDR1 MNHEY, CDR2 SVGAGI. CDR3 nucleotides: TGTGCCAGCAGCCGCCTCGGGGGGACTAATGAAAAACTGTTTTTT. Translating it yields CASSRLGGTNEKLFF.